These 20 T cell receptor beta chains came from one sample sequenced in a study of cytotoxic CD8 clonotypes in ibrutinib-treated CLL. Data came from immunoSEQ multiplex PCR; TCRdb stores just in-frame clones and leaves some out. The data show a few hundred thousand clones, 80% seen once. The starting material was PBMCs, obtained before ibrutinib treatment. The receptors here all came from a human donor with chronic lymphocytic leukemia.

The chain uses TRBV19 and TRBJ1-1, with 7 bases identical to TRBD1. CDR1 and CDR2 from the germline V gene are LNHDA and SQIVND (reference sequence). The length of the CDR3 is 12 residues. J lost 6 bases, V lost 10 bases, and 8 bases had no gene match. In nucleotides, the CDR3 is TGTGCCACAAAGACAGGGAGCGCTGAAGCTTTCTTT. Encoded protein: CATKTGSAEAFF. The whole variable domain, filled in from reference TRBV19 and TRBJ1-1, reads DGGITQSPKYLFRKEGQNVTLSCEQNLNHDAMYWYRQDPGQGLRLIYYSQIVNDFQKGDIAEGYSVSREKKESFPLTVTSAQKNPTAFYLCATKTGSAEAFFGQGTRLTVV.

The chain links TRBV7-8 to TRBJ2-7; 8 bases match TRBD2. The V and J ends lost 4 bases and 0 bases, in that order; junction bases with no gene match: 8. Germline assignment: CDR1 SGHVS and CDR2 FQNEAQ. This CDR3 spans 16 amino acids. The CDR3 protein is CASSSRTSISSYEQYF. The CDR3 DNA reads as TGTGCCAGCAGCTCCCGGACTAGCATTAGCTCCTACGAGCAGTACTTC.

The J gene is TRBJ1-3, the V gene TRBV9; 7 nucleotides line up with TRBD1. The germline V gene encodes CDR1 SGDLS and CDR2 YYNGEE. Unmatched junction bases numbered 10, after V lost 4 bases and J lost 0 bases. The CDR3 runs 17 residues. The CDR3 DNA is TGTGCCAGCAGCCCCCGAGGGACAGCAAGCTCTGGAAACACCATATATTTT. Protein sequence: CASSPRGTASSGNTIYF.

V usage is TRBV19 and J usage is TRBJ2-1; 7 bases are shared with TRBD2. The junction had 4 bases not matched to a gene; V was cut back by 4 bases and J by 4 bases. The CDR3 sequence is 14 residues long. Per germline, CDR1 LNHDA and CDR2 SQIVND (reference sequence). The CDR3 protein is CASSTSGRYNEQFF. In DNA, the CDR3 is TGTGCCAGTAGTACTAGCGGAAGGTACAATGAGCAGTTCTTC.

The V and J genes are TRBV7-9 and TRBJ2-7; a possible D gene is TRBD1 (6 bases). This CDR3 has 16 residues. Germline CDR1 and CDR2: SEHNR and FQNEAQ (reference sequence). Between the trimmed V and J ends, which lost 2 bases and 0 bases, there was a span of 14 bases. The CDR3 bases are TGTGCCAGCAGCTTACTCCTGGGACACAGCTCCTACGAGCAGTACTTC. Amino acids: CASSLLLGHSSYEQYF.

The CDR3 region has the DNA TGTGCCAGCAGCTTGTTTGGGGGGAACGAGCAGTACTTC. Translated: CASSLFGGNEQYF. The J gene is TRBJ2-7, the V gene TRBV5-6, with D possibly TRBD2 on 6 matching bases. The V end lost 1 base, the J end lost 5 bases, and 10 bases lay between the germline ends. The CDR3 covers 13 residues. In germline, CDR1 is SGHDT, CDR2 YYEEEE.

The chain combines TRBV10-3 with TRBJ1-2; D unclear. V lost 2 bases and J lost 2, with 9 bases in between. Looked up from germline, CDR1 is ENHRY and CDR2 is SYGVKD. The CDR3 spans 14 residues. For the CDR3, the DNA is TGTGCCATCAGTGAGAACCGGGCCAACTATGGCTACACCTTC. It codes for CAISENRANYGYTF.

The V gene is TRBV28, the J gene TRBJ1-2; 7 positions match TRBD1. From germline, CDR1 is MDHEN and CDR2 SYDVKM. The CDR3 runs 14 residues. J lost 4 bases, V lost 9 bases, and 11 bases had no gene match. This CDR3 reads CASKTTGNVYGYTF. As DNA, the CDR3 is TGTGCCAGTAAAACGACAGGGAACGTCTATGGCTACACCTTC.

The chain links TRBV21-1 to TRBJ2-3; TRBD2, the D gene given by the table, was not confirmed from the DNA. TRBV21-1 is tagged as a pseudogene. This CDR3 contains 17 residues. DNA of the CDR3: TGTGCCAGCAGCGTAGGGGTCAAGCGGGAAGGCACAGATACGCAGTATTTT. It specifies CASSVGVKREGTDTQYF.

The chain uses TRBV2 and TRBJ2-7; TRBD2 aligns across 12 bases. CDR3 length: 15 amino acids. V was clipped by 6 bases and J by 4 bases; unmatched bases: 7. The germline CDR1 and CDR2 sequences are SNHLY and FYNNEI. The CDR3 loop reads CASSKRTSGIYEQYF. CDR3 nucleotides: TGTGCCAGCAGCAAAAGGACTAGCGGGATTTACGAGCAGTACTTC.

The V call is TRBV29-1, the J call TRBJ2-3; D unresolved. V dropped 0 bases and J dropped 4 bases, with 14 bases sitting between them. Germline assignment: CDR1 SQVTM and CDR2 ANQGSEA. The CDR3 consists of 15 residues. CDR3 region: CSVEEVTSVPDTQYF. In DNA form, the CDR3 reads TGCAGCGTTGAAGAGGTAACCTCCGTCCCAGATACGCAGTATTTT.

The chain carries TRBV4-2 and TRBJ2-7; 7 bases map to TRBD2. The trim removed 1 base at V and 6 bases at J, leaving 12 bases unmatched. Germline loops: CDR1 LGHNA, CDR2 YNFKEQ. The CDR3 is 16 residues long. Written as DNA, the CDR3 is TGTGCCAGCAGCCAAGGGACGAGTAGCGGGTTCGGCGAGCAGTACTTC. Translating it yields CASSQGTSSGFGEQYF.

The chain links TRBV7-9 to TRBJ1-3; 8 bases agree with TRBD1. V was pared by 5 bases and J by 3 bases, with 6 bases of the junction left unmatched. This CDR3 is 15 amino acids long. CDR1 and CDR2 from the germline V gene are SEHNR and FQNEAQ (reference sequence). The CDR3 DNA sequence: TGTGCCAGCAGCCCCCCAGGGGGCCATGGAAACACCATATATTTT. Protein sequence: CASSPPGGHGNTIYF.

This clone has only a few counts. The chain carries TRBV4-3 and TRBJ1-2; a possible D gene is TRBD1 (6 bases). The V end was cut by 1 base, the J end by 2 bases, with 8 bases between. The CDR3 is made up of 14 amino acids. Germline-derived CDR1 and CDR2 are LGHNA and YSLEER. The chain's CDR3 is CASSQVDRNYGYTF. The CDR3 nucleotides read TGCGCCAGCAGCCAAGTAGACAGGAACTATGGCTACACCTTC.

The V and J genes are TRBV7-9 and TRBJ2-1; 7 positions match TRBD2. CDR3 length: 15 amino acids. Germline-derived CDR1 and CDR2 are SEHNR and FQNEAQ (reference sequence). V lost 6 bases to trimming and J lost 4 bases; unmatched junction nucleotides: 9. The CDR3 sequence is CASSDSGKPYNEQFF. CDR3 nucleotides: TGTGCCAGCAGTGACAGCGGGAAGCCTTACAATGAGCAGTTCTTC.

This clone has just one count. The chain has TRBV5-1 and TRBJ2-7; a possible D gene is TRBD2 (6 bases). The germline V and J ends were trimmed by 4 bases and 3 bases, with 20 bases remaining between them. The CDR3 has 16 residues. Germline V CDR1 and CDR2: SGHRS, YFSETQ. This chain's CDR3 is CASSLLGGSGVYEQYF. As DNA, the CDR3 is TGCGCCAGCAGCCTACTCGGGGGATCAGGAGTCTACGAGCAGTACTTC. Using reference TRBV5-1 and TRBJ2-7 for the parts outside the CDR3, the full variable domain is KAGVTQTPRYLIKTRGQQVTLSCSPISGHRSVSWYQQTPGQGLQFLFEYFSETQRNKGNFPGRFSGRQFSNSRSEMNVSTLELGDSALYLCASSLLGGSGVYEQYFGPGTRLTVT.

V usage is TRBV7-2 and J usage is TRBJ2-4; unclear D gene. Per germline, CDR1 SGHTA and CDR2 FQGNSA. CDR3 length: 17 residues. V was pared by 1 base and J by 1 base, with 14 bases between. CDR3 loop: CASSLEGTLLAKNIQYF. DNA of the CDR3: TGTGCCAGCAGCTTAGAAGGTACACTTCTGGCCAAAAACATTCAGTACTTC.

The chain is built from TRBV4-1 and TRBJ2-7; D gene ambiguous. The CDR3 consists of 13 residues. V lost 1 base and J 2 bases, leaving 6 bases between the germline ends. Germline V gene lookup returns CDR1 MGHRA and CDR2 YSYEKL. The CDR3 coding sequence is TGCGCCAGCAGCCAAGCCGGAGCCTACGAGCAGTACTTC. Translating it yields CASSQAGAYEQYF.

J is TRBJ2-1 and V is TRBV10-3, with D perhaps TRBD1 (5 bases). V was pared by 3 bases and J by 5 bases, with 14 bases between. The CDR3 contains 15 residues. Germline assignment: CDR1 ENHRY and CDR2 SYGVKD. The CDR3 loop reads CAISDPGYGDNEQFF. The CDR3 coding sequence is TGTGCCATCAGTGATCCAGGGTATGGGGACAATGAGCAGTTCTTC.

The J gene is TRBJ1-5, the V gene TRBV4-1; D is perhaps TRBD1 (5 bases). This CDR3 region has 15 residues. V lost 0 bases and J lost 5, with 11 bases in between. CDR1 is MGHRA and CDR2 is YSYEKL in the germline V gene. The CDR3, as DNA: TGCGCCAGCAGCCAAGACCGGGGGGACTATCAGCCCCAGCATTTT. It encodes CASSQDRGDYQPQHF.